This TCR beta chain originates from a study of T cells in Graves' hyperthyroidism and ophthalmopathy. CDR3 length: 17 residues. From germline, CDR1 is MNHEY and CDR2 SVGEGT. Between the trimmed V and J ends, which lost 5 bases and 0 bases, there was a span of 16 bases. RNA transcripts provided the source from which TCR beta CDR3 regions were amplified. Researchers ran a first-round RT-PCR on the TCR CDR3 using the HTBI primer set. In TCRdb, the multiplex PCR reads were re-called with MiXCR into one record per CDR3 protein. The repertoire includes about 300,000 distinct CDR3 sequences, approximately 18% of them detected once, and just under 40% sits in the top ten. Only a few counts were recorded for this clonotype.

The clonotype comes from a man aged 50 or older with Graves' ophthalmopathy. Input material: blood. V usage is TRBV6-2 or TRBV6-3 and J usage is TRBJ2-2; no clear D. This CDR3 reads CASSKFAAVANTGELFF. The CDR3 DNA sequence: TGTGCCAGCAGTAAGTTCGCCGCGGTCGCGAACACCGGGGAGCTGTTTTTT.